A selection of T cell receptor beta chains follows, all from one sample in a study of beta chain features in type 1 diabetes. Generated by immunoSEQ multiplex PCR, the TCRdb table keeps only in-frame clones and is missing some. Of roughly 150,000 clones listed, around 10% are singletons. The sequencing input was central memory CD4+ T cells from blood. All receptors derive from a man between 18 and 35 years old in good health. Both conserved end residues are part of each CDR3. Fields, in order: J gene, V gene, D gene, clone size, CDR3 DNA, CDR3 protein. The D gene is left open where the match is weak. Rows may omit the clone size; those that give it use once, few, many or a size class.

TRBJ2-5	TRBV11-2	.	.	TGTGCCAGCAGCCTTTCACGGGAGACCCAGTACTTC	CASSLSRETQYF
TRBJ1-2	TRBV30	.	few	TGTGCCTGGGGTAACTATGGCTACACCTTC	CAWGNYGYTF
TRBJ1-1	TRBV18	.	many	TGTGCCAGCTCGCTGACAGTACCTGGCTCTGAAGCTTTCTTT	CASSLTVPGSEAFF
TRBJ1-4	TRBV15	.	few	TGTGCCACCAGCAGGGGCGGTTCTGGGGGTGCGAATGAAAAACTGTTTTTT	CATSRGGSGGANEKLFF
TRBJ2-3	TRBV29-1	.	.	TGCAGCGTTGTTTTATCTAGCACAGATACGCAGTATTTT	CSVVLSSTDTQYF
TRBJ2-1	TRBV2	.	many	TGTGCCAGCAGTGAAGACAGGGTGGTTGAGTTCTTC	CASSEDRVVEFF
TRBJ2-1	TRBV5-1	TRBD2	few	TGCGCCAGCAGCCACGGACTAGCGGAAACCTACAATGAGCAGTTCTTC	CASSHGLAETYNEQFF
TRBJ1-2	TRBV30	.	few	TGTGCCTGGAGTCCCCGGGGGGACTATGGCTACACCTTC	CAWSPRGDYGYTF
TRBJ2-7	TRBV29-1	.	.	TGCAGCGGAGGAGGGGGGTCTACGTCCGAGCAGTACTTC	CSGGGGSTSEQYF
TRBJ2-1	TRBV28	.	medium-sized	TGTGCCAGCAGTACAAAGGCCGTCGGCAATGAGCAGTTCTTC	CASSTKAVGNEQFF
TRBJ1-1	TRBV29-1	TRBD1	.	TGCAGCGTTGCTGAGGGACAGAGGAACACTGAAGCTTTCTTT	CSVAEGQRNTEAFF
TRBJ2-7	TRBV18	.	many	TGTGCCAGCTCACTGGGGGGAGAGCAGTACTTC	CASSLGGEQYF
TRBJ2-7	TRBV11-1	TRBD2	.	TGTGCCAGCAGCTTATCTTCTAGCGGGAGGGACGAGCAGTACTTC	CASSLSSSGRDEQYF
TRBJ2-5	TRBV5-4	.	.	TGTGCCAGCAGCTTGGATTACGGCCGAGGAGAGACCCAGTACTTC	CASSLDYGRGETQYF
TRBJ2-7	TRBV7-2	.	.	TGTGCCAGCAGCTCCCGGCCGGACTCCTACGAGCAGTACTTC	CASSSRPDSYEQYF
TRBJ2-1	TRBV15	TRBD2	.	TGTGCCACCAGCAGAGGAGGAACTAGCGGTTACAATGAGCAGTTCTTC	CATSRGGTSGYNEQFF
TRBJ2-4	TRBV19	.	few	TGTGCCTCCACCAGCAGTACTATAGCCAAAAACATTCAGTACTTC	CASTSSTIAKNIQYF
TRBJ2-7	TRBV7-2	.	few	TGTGCCAGCAGCTTGGACACTTACAACGAGCAGTACTTC	CASSLDTYNEQYF
TRBJ2-7	TRBV21-1	.	few	TGTGCCAGCAGCAAATTCCCAGGATTGGAGGACGAGCAGTACTTC	CASSKFPGLEDEQYF
TRBJ1-5	TRBV30	.	.	TGTGCCTGGAGTTTGGGTCATAGCAATCAGCCCCAGCATTTT	CAWSLGHSNQPQHF
TRBJ1-2	TRBV7-9	TRBD1	.	TGTGCCAGCAGCTTAGCGCTGACAGGGAGCTACACCTTC	CASSLALTGSYTF
TRBJ1-1	TRBV15	.	.	TGTGCCACCAGCAGCCGGGACAAGTCAGCTTTCTTT	CATSSRDKSAFF
TRBJ2-7	TRBV6-5	.	many	TGTGCCACCACAGTTAGGGTCGGGGGCGAGCAGTACTTC	CATTVRVGGEQYF
TRBJ2-7	TRBV4-1	TRBD1	.	TGCGCCAGCAGCTTCGGCTGGGACAGGGGTGACGAGCAGTACTTC	CASSFGWDRGDEQYF
TRBJ1-2	TRBV7-9	TRBD1	.	TGTGCCAGCAGCCCCCAGGGGGCCCTCCGGTTCGGAGACTATGGCTACACCTTC	CASSPQGALRFGDYGYTF
TRBJ2-7	TRBV7-2	TRBD1	.	TGTGCCAGCAGCCCATCGGGACAGGGGGCGTACGAGCAGTACTTC	CASSPSGQGAYEQYF
TRBJ2-3	TRBV4-1	TRBD2	few	TGCGCCAGCAGCCAGGCACTAGCGGGGAGCACAGATACGCAGTATTTT	CASSQALAGSTDTQYF
TRBJ2-3	TRBV18	TRBD2	few	TGTGCCTCGGGCGGGGGAATCACAGATACGCAGTATTTT	CASGGGITDTQYF
TRBJ1-4	TRBV30	.	.	TGTGCCTGGAGTTTTCAACTGCTCGAAAAACTGTTTTTT	CAWSFQLLEKLFF
TRBJ2-1	TRBV20-1	.	many	TGCAGCGCACAGGTTTACAATGAGCAGTTCTTC	CSAQVYNEQFF
TRBJ2-7	TRBV6-1	.	.	TGTGCCAGCAAAGGAGCATACGAGCAGTACTTC	CASKGAYEQYF
TRBJ2-5	TRBV9	TRBD2	few	TGTGCCAGCAGTGGACTAGCGGTCTCCGAGACCCAGTACTTC	CASSGLAVSETQYF
TRBJ2-4	TRBV27	TRBD2	.	TGTGCCAGCAGCCTCATCCCTAGCGGAGCCAAAAACATTCAGTACTTC	CASSLIPSGAKNIQYF
TRBJ1-1	TRBV28	TRBD1	few	TGTGCCAGCAGTTTATTCCCGGGACAGTCGAACACTGAAGCTTTCTTT	CASSLFPGQSNTEAFF
TRBJ2-3	TRBV15	.	.	TGTGCCACCAGCAGAGATCCCCTACCCGACAGAGTTGGCACAGATACGCAGTATTTT	CATSRDPLPDRVGTDTQYF
TRBJ2-4	TRBV9	TRBD2	.	TGTGCCAGCAGCCAAAACGGGGGGACCAAAAACATTCAGTACTTC	CASSQNGGTKNIQYF
TRBJ2-3	TRBV9	TRBD2	.	TGTGCCAGCAGTGCCTGGGGGACTAGCGGGATCCCGTTGCCTAGCACAGATACGCAGTATTTT	CASSAWGTSGIPLPSTDTQYF
TRBJ2-7	TRBV25-1	.	.	TGTGCCAGCAGTGAATTGTCTGAGGGGAACGAGCAGTACTTC	CASSELSEGNEQYF
TRBJ2-5	TRBV6-5	.	few	TGTGCCAGCAGTTCCCAAGAGACCCAGTACTTC	CASSSQETQYF
TRBJ2-1	TRBV7-3	TRBD1	.	TGTGCCAGCAGCCCGACACAGGGGTATGAGCAGTTCTTC	CASSPTQGYEQFF
TRBJ1-5	TRBV28	TRBD1	few	TGTGCCAGCAGTTCCCCACAGGGGAATAGCAATCAGCCCCAGCATTTT	CASSSPQGNSNQPQHF
TRBJ1-2	TRBV5-4	TRBD1	few	TGTGCCAGCAGCCCACAGGGGGCGGCCGTGAATGGCTACACCTTC	CASSPQGAAVNGYTF
TRBJ1-1	TRBV7-9	.	few	TGTGCCAGCAGCTTAGAGGCGGGGAGAAGGACTGAAGCTTTCTTT	CASSLEAGRRTEAFF
TRBJ1-4	TRBV29-1	TRBD1	few	TGCAGCGCTGAACAGGGGGCTAATGAAAAACTGTTTTTT	CSAEQGANEKLFF
TRBJ1-5	TRBV5-1	.	few	TGCGCCAGCAGCTTCGGGGAGGGTGGCAATCAGCCCCAGCATTTT	CASSFGEGGNQPQHF
TRBJ1-2	TRBV11-1	.	few	TGTGCCAGCAGCCCTCAGGGGAGGAGCTATGGCTACACCTTC	CASSPQGRSYGYTF
TRBJ1-4	TRBV6-4	.	.	TGTGCCAGCAGTGACACAACAGGAATGGCGGTTTTT	CASSDTTGMAVF
TRBJ2-7	TRBV29-1	.	.	TGCAGCGTTGACGAGGGGAGCTGCTACGAGCAGTACTTC	CSVDEGSCYEQYF
TRBJ2-3	TRBV28	TRBD2	.	TGTGCCAGCAGTCCCGGGGGGGTTGTCGGCACAGATACGCAGTATTTT	CASSPGGVVGTDTQYF
TRBJ2-3	TRBV6-5	.	.	TGTGCCAGCAGTTACTCGGGTGGAAGCACAGATACGCAGTATTTT	CASSYSGGSTDTQYF